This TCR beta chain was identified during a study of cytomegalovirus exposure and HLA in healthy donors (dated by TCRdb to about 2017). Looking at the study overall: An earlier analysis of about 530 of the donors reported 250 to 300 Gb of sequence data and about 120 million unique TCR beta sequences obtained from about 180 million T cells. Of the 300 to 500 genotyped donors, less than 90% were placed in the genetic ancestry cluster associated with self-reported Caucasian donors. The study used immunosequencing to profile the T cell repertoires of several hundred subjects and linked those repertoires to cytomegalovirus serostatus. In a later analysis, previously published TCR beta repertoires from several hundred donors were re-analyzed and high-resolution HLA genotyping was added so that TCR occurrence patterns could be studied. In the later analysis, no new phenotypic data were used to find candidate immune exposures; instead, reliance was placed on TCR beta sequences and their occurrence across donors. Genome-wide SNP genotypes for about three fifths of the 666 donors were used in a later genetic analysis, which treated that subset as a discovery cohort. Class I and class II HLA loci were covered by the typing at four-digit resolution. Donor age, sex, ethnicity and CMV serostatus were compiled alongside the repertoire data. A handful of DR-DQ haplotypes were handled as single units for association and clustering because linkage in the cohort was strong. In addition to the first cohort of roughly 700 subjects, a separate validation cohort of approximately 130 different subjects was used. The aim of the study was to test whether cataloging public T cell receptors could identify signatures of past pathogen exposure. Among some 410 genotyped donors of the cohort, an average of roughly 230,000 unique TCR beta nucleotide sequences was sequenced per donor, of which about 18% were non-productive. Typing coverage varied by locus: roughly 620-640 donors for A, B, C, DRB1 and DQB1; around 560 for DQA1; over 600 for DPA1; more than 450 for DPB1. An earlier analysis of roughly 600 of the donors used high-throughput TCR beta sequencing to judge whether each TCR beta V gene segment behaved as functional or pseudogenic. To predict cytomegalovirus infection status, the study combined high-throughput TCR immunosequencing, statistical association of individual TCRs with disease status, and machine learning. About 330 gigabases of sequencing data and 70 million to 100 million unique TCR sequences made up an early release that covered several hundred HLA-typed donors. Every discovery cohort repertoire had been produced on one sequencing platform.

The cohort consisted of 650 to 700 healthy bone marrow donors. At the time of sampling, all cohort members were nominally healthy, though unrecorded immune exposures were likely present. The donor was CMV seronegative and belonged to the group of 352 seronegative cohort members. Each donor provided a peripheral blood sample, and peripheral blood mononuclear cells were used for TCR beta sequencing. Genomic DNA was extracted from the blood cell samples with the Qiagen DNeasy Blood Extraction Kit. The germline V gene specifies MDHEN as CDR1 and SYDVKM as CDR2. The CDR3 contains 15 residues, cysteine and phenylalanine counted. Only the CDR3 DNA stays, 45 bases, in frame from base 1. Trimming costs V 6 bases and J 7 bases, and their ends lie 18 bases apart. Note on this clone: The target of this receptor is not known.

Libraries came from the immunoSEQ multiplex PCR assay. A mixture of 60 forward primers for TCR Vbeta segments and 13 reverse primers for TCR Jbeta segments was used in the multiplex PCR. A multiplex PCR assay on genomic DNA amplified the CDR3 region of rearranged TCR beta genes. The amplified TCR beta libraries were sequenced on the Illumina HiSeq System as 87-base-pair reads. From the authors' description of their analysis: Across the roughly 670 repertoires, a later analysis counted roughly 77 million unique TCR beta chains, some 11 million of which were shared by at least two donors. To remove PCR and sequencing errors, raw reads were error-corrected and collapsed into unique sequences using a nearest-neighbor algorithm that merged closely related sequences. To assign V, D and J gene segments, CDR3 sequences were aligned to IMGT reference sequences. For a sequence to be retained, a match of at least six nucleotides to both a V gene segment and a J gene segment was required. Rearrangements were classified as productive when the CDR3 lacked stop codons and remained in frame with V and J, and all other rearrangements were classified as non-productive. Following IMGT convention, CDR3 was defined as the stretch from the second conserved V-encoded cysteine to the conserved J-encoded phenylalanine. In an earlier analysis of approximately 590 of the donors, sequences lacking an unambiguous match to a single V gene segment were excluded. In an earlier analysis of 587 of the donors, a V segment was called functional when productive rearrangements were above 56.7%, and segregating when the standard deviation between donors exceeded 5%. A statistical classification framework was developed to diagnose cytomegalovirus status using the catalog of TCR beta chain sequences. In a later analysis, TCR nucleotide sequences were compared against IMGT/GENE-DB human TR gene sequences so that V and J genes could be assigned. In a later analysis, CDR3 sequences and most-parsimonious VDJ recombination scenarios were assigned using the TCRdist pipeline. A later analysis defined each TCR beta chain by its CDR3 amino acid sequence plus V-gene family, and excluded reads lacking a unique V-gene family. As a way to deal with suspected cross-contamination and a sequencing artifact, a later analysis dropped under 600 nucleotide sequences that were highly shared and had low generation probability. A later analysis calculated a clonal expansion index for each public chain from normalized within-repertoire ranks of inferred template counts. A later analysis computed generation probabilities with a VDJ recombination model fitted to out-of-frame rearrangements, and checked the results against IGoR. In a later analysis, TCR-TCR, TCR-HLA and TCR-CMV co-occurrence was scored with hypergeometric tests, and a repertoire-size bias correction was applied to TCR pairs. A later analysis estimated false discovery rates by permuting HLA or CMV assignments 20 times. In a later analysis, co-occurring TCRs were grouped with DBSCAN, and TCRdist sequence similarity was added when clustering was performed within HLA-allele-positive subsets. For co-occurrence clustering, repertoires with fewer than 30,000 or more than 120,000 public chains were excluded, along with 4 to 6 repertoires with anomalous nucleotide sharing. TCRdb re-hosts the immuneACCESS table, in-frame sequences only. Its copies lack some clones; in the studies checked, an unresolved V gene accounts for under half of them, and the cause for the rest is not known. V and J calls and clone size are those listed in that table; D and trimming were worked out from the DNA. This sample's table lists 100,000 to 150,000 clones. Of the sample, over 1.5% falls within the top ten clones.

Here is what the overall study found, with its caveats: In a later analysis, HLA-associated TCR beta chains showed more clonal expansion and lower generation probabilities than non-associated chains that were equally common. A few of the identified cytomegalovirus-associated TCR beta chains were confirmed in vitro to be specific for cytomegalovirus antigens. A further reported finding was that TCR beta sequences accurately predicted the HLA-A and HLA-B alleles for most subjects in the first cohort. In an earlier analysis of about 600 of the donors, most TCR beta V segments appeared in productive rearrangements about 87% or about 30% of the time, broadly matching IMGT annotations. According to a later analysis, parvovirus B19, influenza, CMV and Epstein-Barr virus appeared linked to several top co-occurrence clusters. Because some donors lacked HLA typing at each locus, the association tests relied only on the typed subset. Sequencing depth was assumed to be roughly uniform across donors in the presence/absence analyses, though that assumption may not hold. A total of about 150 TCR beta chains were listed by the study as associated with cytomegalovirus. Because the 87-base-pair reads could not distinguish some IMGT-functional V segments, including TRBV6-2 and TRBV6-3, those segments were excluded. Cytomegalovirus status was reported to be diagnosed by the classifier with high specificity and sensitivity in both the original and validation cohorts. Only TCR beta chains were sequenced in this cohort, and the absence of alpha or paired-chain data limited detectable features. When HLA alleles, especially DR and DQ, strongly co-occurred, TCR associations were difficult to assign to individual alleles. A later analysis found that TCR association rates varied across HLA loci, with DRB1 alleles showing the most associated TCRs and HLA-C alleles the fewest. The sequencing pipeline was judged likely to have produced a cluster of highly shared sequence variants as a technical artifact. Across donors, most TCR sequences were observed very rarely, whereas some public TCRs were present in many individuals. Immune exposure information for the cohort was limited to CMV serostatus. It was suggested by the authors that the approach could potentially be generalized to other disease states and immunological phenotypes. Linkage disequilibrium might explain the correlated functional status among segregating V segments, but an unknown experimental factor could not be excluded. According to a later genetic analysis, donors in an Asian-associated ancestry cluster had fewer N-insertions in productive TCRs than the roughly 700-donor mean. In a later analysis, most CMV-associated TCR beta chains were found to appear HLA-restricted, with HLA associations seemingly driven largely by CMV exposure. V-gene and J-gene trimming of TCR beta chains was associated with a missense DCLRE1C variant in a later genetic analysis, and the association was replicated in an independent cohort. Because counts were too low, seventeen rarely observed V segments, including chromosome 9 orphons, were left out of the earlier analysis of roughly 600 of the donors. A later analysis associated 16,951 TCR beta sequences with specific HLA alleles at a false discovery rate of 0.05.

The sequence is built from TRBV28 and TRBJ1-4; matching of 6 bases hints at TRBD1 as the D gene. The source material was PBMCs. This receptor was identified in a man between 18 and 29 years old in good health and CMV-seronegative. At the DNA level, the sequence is TGTGCCAGCAGCATAGGACGAGGGGGGGCTGAAAAACTGTTTTTT. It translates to CASSIGRGGAEKLFF.